Listed here are 17 T cell receptor beta chains from one sample, sequenced in a study of CD8 T cells in ankylosing spondylitis. TCRdb analysed the 5' RACE reads with MiXCR anew, one entry per CDR3 protein. This table holds 200,000 or so distinct CDR3 sequences, 10% to 15% found once. The sample consisted of blood, either unsorted or a sorted T cell fraction (not recorded which). These TCRs come from a female donor with ankylosing spondylitis or in good health (not recorded which).

This clonotype was seen repeatedly, ten times or more. The CDR3 bases are TGTGCCAGCAGCTTTGCAAATTCACCCCTCCACTTT. Translating gives CASSFANSPLHF. The chain joins TRBV7-2 to TRBJ1-6; D call uncertain. V lost 3 bases, J lost 7 bases, and 4 bases lay in between. CDR3 length equals 12 residues. Germline CDR1 is SGHTA and CDR2 is FQGNSA. The complete variable domain, with remaining parts taken from reference TRBV7-2 and TRBJ1-6, reads GAGVSQSPSNKVTEKGKDVELRCDPISGHTALYWYRQSLGQGLEFLIYFQGNSAPDKSGLPSDRFSAERTGGSVSTLTIQRTQQEDSAVYLCASSFANSPLHFGNGTRLTVT.

This clonotype was detected many times. The chain combines TRBV12-3 or TRBV12-4 with TRBJ2-5; possible D gene TRBD2, 6 bases. V dropped 6 bases and J dropped 3 bases, with 11 bases sitting between them. The CDR3 covers 13 residues. CDR3 residues: CASSPRGEETQYF. The CDR3 DNA is TGTGCCAGCAGCCCGCGGGGTGAAGAGACCCAGTACTTC.

Ten or more counts support this clonotype. The chain employs TRBV7-9 and TRBJ1-6; no definite D call. Germline V gene lookup returns CDR1 SEHNR and CDR2 FQNEAQ (reference sequence). The length of the CDR3 is 16 residues. Between the trimmed V and J ends, which lost 3 bases and 6 bases, there was a span of 15 bases. CDR3 DNA: TGTGCCAGCAGCTTTTGGGCCCTGGCTTTTAATTCACCCCTCCACTTT. It translates to CASSFWALAFNSPLHF.

At least ten counts were recorded for this clonotype. The rearrangement uses TRBV11-1 and TRBJ2-7; D might be TRBD1 (5 bases). Trimming removed 1 base at V and 4 bases at J, with 23 bases between. Germline V lookup: CDR1 SGHAT, CDR2 FQDESV (reference sequence). The CDR3 extends over 18 amino acids. Here the CDR3 DNA reads TGTGCCAGCAGCTTAGTCCTCATGGCGGACATCACGCCTTACGAGCAGTACTTC. As protein: CASSLVLMADITPYEQYF.

This clonotype was seen at least ten times. V is TRBV20-1 and J is TRBJ1-2; D is undetermined. Germline loops: CDR1 DFQATT, CDR2 SNEGSKA (reference sequence). V lost 3 bases and J lost 4, with 6 bases in between. The CDR3 is 11 residues long. The CDR3 loop reads CSASGRYGYTF. The CDR3 DNA sequence: TGCAGTGCTAGCGGACGCTATGGCTACACCTTC.

This clonotype has a count of ten or more. V gene TRBV19 combines with J gene TRBJ1-1, with no clear D. Trimming took 6 bases from V and 0 from J, leaving 5 bases between them. CDR1 and CDR2 (germline): LNHDA, SQIVND (reference sequence). This CDR3 is built from 12 residues. In DNA form, the CDR3 reads TGTGCCAGTAGCCGGTTGAACACTGAAGCTTTCTTT. Protein product: CASSRLNTEAFF.

The rearrangement uses TRBV28 and TRBJ1-1; D is perhaps TRBD1 (6 bases). Between the trimmed V and J ends, which lost 7 bases and 0 bases, there was a span of 12 bases. This CDR3 is 14 amino acids long. Germline V gives CDR1 MDHEN, CDR2 SYDVKM. The CDR3 nucleotides read TGTGCCAGCACCGGGACACCTATGAACACTGAAGCTTTCTTT. Translated: CASTGTPMNTEAFF. The complete variable domain, with remaining parts taken from reference TRBV28 and TRBJ1-1, reads DVKVTQSSRYLVKRTGEKVFLECVQDMDHENMFWYRQDPGLGLRLIYFSYDVKMKEKGDIPEGYSVSREKKERFSLILESASTNQTSMYLCASTGTPMNTEAFFGQGTRLTVV.

This clonotype has just one count. The junction and the germline gene differ at one end; a read error may be behind it. This chain joins TRBV7-3 and TRBJ2-5; D uncertain. The CDR3 runs 13 residues. CDR1 is SGHTA and CDR2 is FQGTGA in the germline V gene. Here the CDR3 DNA reads TGTCCCAGCAGCTTAGTGTGGGTGGGGACCCAGTACTTC. It is translated as CPSSLVWVGTQYF.

V and J are TRBV7-9 and TRBJ1-3; unclear D gene. The CDR3 covers 14 residues. V gave up 2 bases and J gave up 4 bases, with 9 bases separating them. Germline V gives CDR1 SEHNR, CDR2 FQNEAQ (reference sequence). The CDR3 coding sequence is TGTGCCAGCAGCTTACAGAGTACGGGAAACACCATATATTTT. Translation: CASSLQSTGNTIYF.

The genes are TRBV6-1 and TRBJ2-5; D gene uncertain. V was cut by 6 bases and J by 6 bases, with 17 bases left in between. Germline CDR1 reads MNHNS; CDR2 reads SASEGT. The CDR3 has 14 amino acids. CDR3 DNA sequence: TGTGCCAGCAGAGACGCCTTCGGCTTGAAGACCCAGTACTTC. Translating it yields CASRDAFGLKTQYF.

This clonotype showed up many times. The chain employs TRBV27 and TRBJ1-1; D is unclear. The V end was cut by 2 bases, the J end by 3 bases, with 7 bases between. The CDR3 totals 13 residues. In germline, CDR1 is MNHEY, CDR2 SMNVEV (reference sequence). CDR3 residues: CASSLKGYTEAFF. CDR3 nucleotide sequence: TGTGCCAGCAGTTTAAAGGGTTACACTGAAGCTTTCTTT.

This clonotype was recorded at least ten times. J is TRBJ2-6 and V is TRBV29-1; 11 bases align to TRBD1. The germline gives CDR1 SQVTM, CDR2 ANQGSEA. With 4 bases clipped from V and 0 bases from J, the junction kept 11 bases outside the gene matches. This CDR3 contains 19 residues. The CDR3 sequence: CSVGDRGTATISGANVLTF. The CDR3 region has the DNA TGCAGCGTTGGGGACAGGGGGACCGCAACCATCTCTGGGGCCAACGTCCTGACTTTC. Full variable domain (rest looked up from reference TRBV29-1 and TRBJ2-6): SAVISQKPSRDICQRGTSLTIQCQVDSQVTMMFWYRQQPGQSLTLIATANQGSEATYESGFVIDKFPISRPNLTFSTLTVSNMSPEDSSIYLCSVGDRGTATISGANVLTFGAGSRLTVL.

This clonotype was seen many times. CDR3 sequence (DNA): TGTGCCAGCAGTTTTGGGACCCTTGAAGGTACTGAAGCTTTCTTT. Its protein is CASSFGTLEGTEAFF. The chain couples TRBV12-3 or TRBV12-4 to TRBJ1-1; D may be TRBD1 (5 bases). The CDR3 consists of 15 residues. Trimming shortened V by 3 bases and J by 5 bases, and 16 bases separated the two germline ends.

This clonotype was seen at least ten times. This chain connects TRBV20-1 to TRBJ2-1, with TRBD1 identical over 7 bases. This CDR3 has 16 amino acids. The V gene end was trimmed by 3 bases and the J gene end by 0 bases; junction bases not matched to a gene: 8. Per germline, CDR1 DFQATT and CDR2 SNEGSKA (reference sequence). CDR3 sequence reads: CSARKGGQSSYNEQFF. Written as DNA, the CDR3 is TGCAGTGCTAGGAAAGGGGGCCAGAGCTCCTACAATGAGCAGTTCTTC.

This clonotype was counted many times. The chain joins TRBV25-1 to TRBJ2-1; D is uncertain. Trimming removed 3 bases from V and 2 bases from J, with 11 bases in between. Germline CDR1 is MGHDK and CDR2 is SYGVNS. The CDR3 loop spans 15 amino acids. CDR3 residues: CASSEGRTAYNEQFF. CDR3 in DNA: TGTGCCAGCAGTGAGGGCAGGACCGCCTACAATGAGCAGTTCTTC.

V usage is TRBV11-2 and J usage is TRBJ1-2; 9 bases line up with TRBD1. CDR3 size: 15 residues. The V gene's germline CDR1 is SGHAT and CDR2 FQNNGV. The trim removed 5 bases at V and 5 bases at J, leaving 9 bases unmatched. CDR3: CASSVGQGGRYGYTF. CDR3 nucleotides: TGTGCCAGCAGCGTGGGACAGGGAGGGAGATATGGCTACACCTTC.

This clonotype has at least ten counts. This rearrangement joins TRBV25-1 to TRBJ2-4; 8 bases fit TRBD2. The CDR3 contains 11 residues. V lost 4 bases to trimming and J lost 15 bases; unmatched junction nucleotides: 5. Germline CDR1 is MGHDK and CDR2 is SYGVNS. CDR3 amino acids: CASSGGLGRYF. In nucleotides, the CDR3 is TGTGCCAGCAGTGGGGGACTAGGAAGGTACTTC.